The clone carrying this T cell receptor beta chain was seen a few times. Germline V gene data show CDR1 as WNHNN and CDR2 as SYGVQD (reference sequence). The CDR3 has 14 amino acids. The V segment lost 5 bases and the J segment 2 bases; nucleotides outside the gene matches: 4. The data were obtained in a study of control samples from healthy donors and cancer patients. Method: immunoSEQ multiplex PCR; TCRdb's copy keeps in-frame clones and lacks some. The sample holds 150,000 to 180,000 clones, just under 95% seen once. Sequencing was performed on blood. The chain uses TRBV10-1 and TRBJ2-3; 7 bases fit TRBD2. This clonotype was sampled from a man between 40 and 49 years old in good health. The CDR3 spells CASSRTRNTDTQYF. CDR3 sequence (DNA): TGCGCCAGCAGTCGGACTAGGAACACAGATACGCAGTATTTT.